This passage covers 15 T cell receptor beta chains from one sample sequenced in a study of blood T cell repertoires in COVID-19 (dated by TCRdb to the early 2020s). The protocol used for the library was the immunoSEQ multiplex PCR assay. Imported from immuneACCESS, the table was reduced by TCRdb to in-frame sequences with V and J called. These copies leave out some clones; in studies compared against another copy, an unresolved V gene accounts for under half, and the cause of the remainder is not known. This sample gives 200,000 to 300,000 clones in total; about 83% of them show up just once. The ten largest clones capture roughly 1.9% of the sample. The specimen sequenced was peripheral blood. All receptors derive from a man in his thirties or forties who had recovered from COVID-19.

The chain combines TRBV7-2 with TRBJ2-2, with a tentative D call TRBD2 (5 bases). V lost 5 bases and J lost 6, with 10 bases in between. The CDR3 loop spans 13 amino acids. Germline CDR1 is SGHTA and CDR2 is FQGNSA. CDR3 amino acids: CASSDYLSGELFF. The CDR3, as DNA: TGTGCCAGCAGCGACTACTTGTCCGGGGAGCTGTTTTTT.

CDR3 in DNA: TGTGCCAGCAGCTTTCGGACAGGGGCCACCGGGGAGCTGTTTTTT. Its protein is CASSFRTGATGELFF. This chain uses TRBV7-9 with TRBJ2-2; the match to TRBD1 covers 9 bases. V dropped 3 bases and J dropped 4; count of bases not matched to a gene: 3. The germline CDR1 and CDR2 sequences are SEHNR and FQNEAQ (reference sequence). This CDR3 has 15 residues.

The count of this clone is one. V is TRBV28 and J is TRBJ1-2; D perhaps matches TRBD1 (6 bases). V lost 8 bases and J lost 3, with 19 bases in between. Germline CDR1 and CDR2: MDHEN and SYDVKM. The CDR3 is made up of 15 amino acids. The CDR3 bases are TGTGCCAGCCGGGGGGCGGGGGGACGGTACTATGGCTACACCTTC. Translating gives CASRGAGGRYYGYTF.

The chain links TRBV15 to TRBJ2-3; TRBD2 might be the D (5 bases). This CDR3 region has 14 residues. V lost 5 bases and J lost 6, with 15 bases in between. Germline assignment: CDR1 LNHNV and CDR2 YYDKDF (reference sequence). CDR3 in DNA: TGTGCCACCAGCCGCCAGAGGGCCTCTGATACGCAGTATTTT. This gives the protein CATSRQRASDTQYF.

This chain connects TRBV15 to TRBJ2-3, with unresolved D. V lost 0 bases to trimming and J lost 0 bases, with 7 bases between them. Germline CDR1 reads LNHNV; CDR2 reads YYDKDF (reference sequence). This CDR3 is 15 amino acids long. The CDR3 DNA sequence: TGTGCCACCAGCAGAGATTTCGGTAGCACAGATACGCAGTATTTT. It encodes CATSRDFGSTDTQYF.

CDR3 sequence: CASSRPGQAQETQYF. CDR3 coding DNA: TGTGCCAGTAGTAGGCCGGGACAGGCCCAAGAGACCCAGTACTTC. The rearrangement joins TRBV19 to TRBJ2-5; 8 bases match TRBD1. This CDR3 contains 15 residues. The trim removed 4 bases at V and 1 base at J, leaving 5 bases unmatched. CDR1 is LNHDA, CDR2 SQIVND, per germline (reference sequence).

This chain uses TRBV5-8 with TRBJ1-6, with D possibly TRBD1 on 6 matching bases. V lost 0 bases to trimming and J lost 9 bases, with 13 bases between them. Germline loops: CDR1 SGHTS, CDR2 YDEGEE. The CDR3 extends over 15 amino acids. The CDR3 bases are TGTGCCAGCAGCTTGGAGGCAGGGGTGAGTTCACCCCTCCACTTT. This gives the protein CASSLEAGVSSPLHF. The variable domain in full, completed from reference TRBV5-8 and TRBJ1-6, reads EAGVTQSPTHLIKTRGQQATLRCSPISGHTSVYWYQQALGLGLQFLLWYDEGEERNRGNFPPRFSGRQFPNYSSELNVNALELEDSALYLCASSLEAGVSSPLHFGNGTRLTVT.

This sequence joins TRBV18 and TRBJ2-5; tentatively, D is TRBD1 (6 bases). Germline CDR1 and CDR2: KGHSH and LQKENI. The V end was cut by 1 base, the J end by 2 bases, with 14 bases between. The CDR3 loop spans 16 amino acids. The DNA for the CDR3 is TGTGCCAGCTCACCACGGTCCGGCAGGGGTCAAGAGACCCAGTACTTC. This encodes CASSPRSGRGQETQYF.

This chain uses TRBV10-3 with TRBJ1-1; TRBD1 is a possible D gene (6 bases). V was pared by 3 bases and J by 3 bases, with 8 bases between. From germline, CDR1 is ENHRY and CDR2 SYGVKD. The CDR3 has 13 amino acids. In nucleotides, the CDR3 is TGTGCCATCAGTGATAAGGGGGACACTGAAGCTTTCTTT. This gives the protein CAISDKGDTEAFF.

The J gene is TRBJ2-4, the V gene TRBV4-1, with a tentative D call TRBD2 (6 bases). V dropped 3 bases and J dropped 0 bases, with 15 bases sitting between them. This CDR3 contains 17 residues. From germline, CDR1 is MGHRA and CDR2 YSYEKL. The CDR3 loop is CASSQRDSRLAKNIQYF. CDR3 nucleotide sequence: TGCGCCAGCAGCCAGCGGGACTCCAGATTAGCCAAAAACATTCAGTACTTC.

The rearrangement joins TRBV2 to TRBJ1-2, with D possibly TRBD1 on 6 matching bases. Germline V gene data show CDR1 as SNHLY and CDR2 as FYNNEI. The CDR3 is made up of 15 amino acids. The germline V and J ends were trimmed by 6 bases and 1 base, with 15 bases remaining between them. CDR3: CASRLQGRLNYGYTF. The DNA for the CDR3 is TGTGCCAGCAGGTTACAGGGAAGGCTTAACTATGGCTACACCTTC. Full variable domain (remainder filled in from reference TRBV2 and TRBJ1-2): EPEVTQTPSHQVTQMGQEVILRCVPISNHLYFYWYRQILGQKVEFLVSFYNNEISEKSEIFDDQFSVERPDGSNFTLKIRSTKLEDSAMYFCASRLQGRLNYGYTFGSGTRLTVV.

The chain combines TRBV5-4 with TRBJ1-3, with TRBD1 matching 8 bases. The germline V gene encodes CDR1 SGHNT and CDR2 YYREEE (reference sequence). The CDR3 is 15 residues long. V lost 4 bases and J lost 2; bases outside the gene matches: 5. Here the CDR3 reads CASSVDRGTGNTIYF. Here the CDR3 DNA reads TGTGCCAGCAGCGTAGACAGGGGAACTGGAAACACCATATATTTT.

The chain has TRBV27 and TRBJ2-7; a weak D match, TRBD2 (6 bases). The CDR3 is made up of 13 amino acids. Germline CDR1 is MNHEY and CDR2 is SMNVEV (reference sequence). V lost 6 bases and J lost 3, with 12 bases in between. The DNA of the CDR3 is TGTGCCAGCAGCCGGGACTCTAACTACGAGCAGTACTTC. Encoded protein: CASSRDSNYEQYF.

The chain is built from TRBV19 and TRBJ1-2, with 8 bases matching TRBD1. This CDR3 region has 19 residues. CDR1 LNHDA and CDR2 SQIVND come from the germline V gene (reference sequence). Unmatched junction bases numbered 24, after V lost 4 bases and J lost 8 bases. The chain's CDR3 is CASSTDDPGRDRIRKGYTF. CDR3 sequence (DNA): TGTGCCAGTAGTACTGATGACCCCGGTAGGGACAGGATAAGGAAAGGCTACACCTTC.

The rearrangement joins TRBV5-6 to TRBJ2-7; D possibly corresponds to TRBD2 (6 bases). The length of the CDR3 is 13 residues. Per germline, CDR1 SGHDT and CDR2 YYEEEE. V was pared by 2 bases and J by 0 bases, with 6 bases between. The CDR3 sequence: CASSFGGSYEQYV. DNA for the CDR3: TGTGCCAGCAGCTTCGGGGGCTCCTACGAGCAGTACGTC.